The subject of this entry is one T cell receptor (beta chain). This specimen belongs to a study of blood T cell repertoires in COVID-19. Study-level background: Spain, Italy and the United States supplied samples that represented acute and convalescent COVID-19. In each case, the material was cDNA or gDNA derived from T cells, B-cell-depleted T cells, or PBMCs.

Per the authors' pipeline: Reference gene primer amplification gave estimated nucleated cell counts. Profiled with immunoSEQ multiplex PCR; TCRdb holds only in-frame clones, not every one. That table gives V, J and clone size, and the DNA gave D and trimming. Found here are 100,000 to 120,000 clones, roughly 70% of them singletons; the top ten hold about 2%. Specimen: peripheral blood. The TCR comes from a woman between 40 and 50 years old with acute or convalescent COVID-19.

CDR3: CASSYRAGNEKLFF. The CDR3 region has the DNA TGTGCCAGCAGCTACAGGGCTGGGAATGAAAAACTGTTTTTT. This chain uses TRBV5-5 with TRBJ1-4; tentative D call: TRBD1 (6 bases). The CDR3 loop spans 14 amino acids. Germline V lookup: CDR1 SGHKS, CDR2 YYEKEE (reference sequence). Trimming removed 3 bases from V and 5 bases from J, with 11 bases in between.